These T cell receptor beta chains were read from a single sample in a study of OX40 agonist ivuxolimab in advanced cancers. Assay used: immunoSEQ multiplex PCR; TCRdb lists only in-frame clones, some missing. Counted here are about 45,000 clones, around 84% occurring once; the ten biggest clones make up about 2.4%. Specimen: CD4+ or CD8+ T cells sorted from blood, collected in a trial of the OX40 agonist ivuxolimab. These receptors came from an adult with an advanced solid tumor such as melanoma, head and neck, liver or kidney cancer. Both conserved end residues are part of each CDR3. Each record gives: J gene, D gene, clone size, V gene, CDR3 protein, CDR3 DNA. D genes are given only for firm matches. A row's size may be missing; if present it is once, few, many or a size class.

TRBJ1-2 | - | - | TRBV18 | CASSPNRDTYGYTF | TGTGCCAGCTCCCCAAACAGGGATACCTATGGCTACACCTTC
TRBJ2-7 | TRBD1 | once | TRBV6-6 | CASSAGGAEQYF | TGTGCCAGCAGCGCAGGGGGCGCCGAGCAGTACTTC
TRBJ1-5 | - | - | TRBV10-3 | CAISESVGPINQPQHF | TGTGCCATCAGTGAGTCGGTAGGACCTATCAATCAGCCCCAGCATTTT
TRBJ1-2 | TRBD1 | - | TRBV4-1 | CASSQDRGQGYGYTF | TGCGCCAGCAGCCAAGATCGGGGACAGGGCTATGGCTACACCTTC
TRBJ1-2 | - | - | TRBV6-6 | CASSPGGGPGSYGYTF | TGTGCCAGCAGCCCCGGGGGGGGACCCGGGAGCTATGGCTACACCTTC
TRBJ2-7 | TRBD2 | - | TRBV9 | CASSPGTTHSYEQYF | TGTGCCAGCAGCCCCGGGACTACCCACTCCTACGAGCAGTACTTC
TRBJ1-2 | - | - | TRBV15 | CATSTHDNF | TGTGCCACCAGCACTCATGATAACTTC
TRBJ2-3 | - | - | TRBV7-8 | CASSPYRVSPSADTQYF | TGTGCCAGCAGCCCCTACAGGGTCTCCCCTTCGGCAGATACGCAGTATTTT
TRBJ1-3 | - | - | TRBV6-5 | CASGPSEGNTIYF | TGTGCCAGCGGCCCGTCGGAGGGAAACACCATATATTTT
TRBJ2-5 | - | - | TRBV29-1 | CSVEGGHLETQYF | TGCAGCGTTGAAGGGGGACACTTGGAGACCCAGTACTTC
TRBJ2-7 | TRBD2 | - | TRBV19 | CASSIGTSGTYEQYF | TGTGCCAGTAGTATCGGGACTAGCGGTACCTACGAGCAGTACTTC
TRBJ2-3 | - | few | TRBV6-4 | CASSDSGSFTDTQYF | TGTGCCAGCAGTGACTCTGGCAGTTTCACAGATACGCAGTATTTT
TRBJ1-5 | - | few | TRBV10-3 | CAISGGGNGQPQHF | TGTGCCATCAGTGGGGGTGGCAATGGTCAGCCCCAGCATTTT
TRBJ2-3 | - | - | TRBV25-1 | CASRRPGQSSTDTQYF | TGTGCCAGCAGACGCCCCGGACAGTCTAGCACAGATACGCAGTATTTT
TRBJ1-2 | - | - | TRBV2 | CASKGWVYGYTF | TGTGCCAGCAAGGGGTGGGTCTATGGCTACACCTTC
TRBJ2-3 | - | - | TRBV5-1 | CASSLVDTQYF | TGCGCCAGCAGCCTGGTAGATACGCAGTATTTT
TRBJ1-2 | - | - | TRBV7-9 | CASSRDSQMGYTF | TGTGCCAGCAGCCGAGACAGCCAAATGGGCTACACCTTC
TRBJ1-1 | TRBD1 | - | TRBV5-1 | CASSQRGGGTEAFF | TGCGCCAGCAGCCAAAGAGGGGGCGGCACTGAAGCTTTCTTT
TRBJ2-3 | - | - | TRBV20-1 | CSAGTDTQYF | TGCAGTGCGGGAACAGATACGCAGTATTTT
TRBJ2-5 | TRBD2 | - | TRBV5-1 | CASSLLAGGRETQYF | TGCGCCAGCAGCTTACTAGCGGGAGGGCGGGAGACCCAGTACTTC
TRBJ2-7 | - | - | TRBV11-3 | CASSLALNYEQYF | TGTGCCAGCAGCTTGGCACTGAACTACGAGCAGTACTTC
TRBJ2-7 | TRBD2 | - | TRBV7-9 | CASSPLRTSGSTYEQYF | TGTGCCAGCAGCCCTCTCCGAACTAGCGGGAGCACCTACGAGCAGTACTTC
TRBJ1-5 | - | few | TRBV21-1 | CASSKERGEAPHLTGQPQHF | TGTGCCAGCAGCAAAGAGAGAGGGGAGGCACCACACCTCACCGGTCAGCCCCAGCATTTT
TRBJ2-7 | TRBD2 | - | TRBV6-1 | CASSARPGLAGGSQYF | TGTGCCAGCAGTGCTAGACCGGGACTAGCGGGGGGCTCACAGTACTTC
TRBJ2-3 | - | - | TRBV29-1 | CSVGGDTQYF | TGCAGCGTTGGAGGAGATACGCAGTATTTT
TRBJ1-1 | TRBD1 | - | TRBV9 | CASSAYRGATEAFF | TGTGCCAGCAGCGCCTACAGGGGCGCCACTGAAGCTTTCTTT
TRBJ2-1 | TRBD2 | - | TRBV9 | CASSVSGASYNEQFF | TGTGCCAGCAGCGTTAGCGGGGCCTCCTACAATGAGCAGTTCTTC
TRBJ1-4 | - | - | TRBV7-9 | CASSLARGYSEKLFF | TGTGCCAGCAGCTTAGCTCGCGGCTACTCTGAAAAACTGTTTTTT
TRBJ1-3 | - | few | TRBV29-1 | CSAVPGSGNTIYF | TGCAGCGCCGTACCGGGCTCTGGAAACACCATATATTTT
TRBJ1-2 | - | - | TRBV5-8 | CASSQESSWSGYTF | TGTGCCAGCAGCCAAGAATCATCCTGGAGTGGCTACACCTTC
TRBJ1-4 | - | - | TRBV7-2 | CASSLGRIEKLFF | TGTGCCAGCAGCTTAGGTCGGATAGAAAAACTGTTTTTT
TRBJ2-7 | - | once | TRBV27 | CASSPTGRSSYEQYF | TGTGCCAGCAGCCCGACAGGGAGGAGCTCCTACGAGCAGTACTTC
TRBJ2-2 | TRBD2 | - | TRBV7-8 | CASSPRGGRNTGELFF | TGTGCCAGCAGCCCACGGGGGGGCAGGAACACCGGGGAGCTGTTTTTT
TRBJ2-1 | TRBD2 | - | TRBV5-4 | CASSLGWGLAGGDEQFF | TGTGCCAGCAGCTTGGGGTGGGGACTAGCGGGAGGGGATGAGCAGTTCTTC
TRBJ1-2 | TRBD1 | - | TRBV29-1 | CSVHSGTGPYYGYTF | TGCAGCGTGCACTCTGGGACAGGGCCCTACTATGGCTACACCTTC
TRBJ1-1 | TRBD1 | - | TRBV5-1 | CASSLGGGKLDTEAFF | TGCGCCAGCAGCCTGGGAGGGGGCAAGCTCGACACTGAAGCTTTCTTT